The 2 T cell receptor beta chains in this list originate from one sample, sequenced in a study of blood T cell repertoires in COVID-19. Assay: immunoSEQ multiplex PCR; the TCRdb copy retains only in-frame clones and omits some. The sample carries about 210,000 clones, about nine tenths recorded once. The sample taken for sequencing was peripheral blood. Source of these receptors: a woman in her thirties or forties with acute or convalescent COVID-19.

CDR3 sequence (DNA): TGTGCTAGTGGTTTGGACAGGGGGTATGAGCAGTTCTTC. This translates into CASGLDRGYEQFF. V usage is TRBV12-5 and J usage is TRBJ2-1, with 8 bases lining up with TRBD1. In germline, CDR1 is LGHNT, CDR2 FRNRAP. V shed 1 base and J 8 bases; nucleotides not matched to a gene: 1. The CDR3 is made up of 13 amino acids.

The DNA for the CDR3 is TGCAGCGTTGGACAGGGCCAGCCCCAGCATTTT. Amino acids: CSVGQGQPQHF. The chain carries TRBV29-1 and TRBJ1-5; 7 nucleotides agree with TRBD1. The CDR3 spans 11 residues. Germline loops: CDR1 SQVTM, CDR2 ANQGSEA. Germline trimming cut 4 bases from V and 7 bases from J; bases unmatched to any gene: 1.